This is a list of T cell receptor beta chains from one sample in a study of CD8 T cells in Susac syndrome. TCRdb re-called the immunoSEQ multiplex PCR reads through MiXCR, storing one row per CDR3 protein. Among under 200,000 distinct CDR3 sequences listed, roughly 94% were seen once. The sample consisted of CD4+ T cells from PBMCs. These receptors were taken from a human donor with Susac syndrome. Both conserved end residues are part of each CDR3. D genes are given only for firm matches. Clone size, where shown, is once, few, many, or a class for clones that have expanded.

CDR3aa,CDR3nt,abundance,j_gene,d_gene,v_gene
CASSPPKVSGYRDTQYF,TGTGCCAGCAGCCCCCCGAAAGTTAGCGGGTACAGAGATACGCAGTATTTT,once,TRBJ2-3,TRBD2,TRBV7-8
CSVETGSWSGANVLTF,TGCAGCGTTGAAACAGGGTCTTGGTCTGGGGCCAACGTCCTGACTTTC,NA,TRBJ2-6,NA,TRBV29-1
CASSGSYTEAFF,TGTGCCAGCTCCGGGAGTTACACTGAAGCTTTCTTT,NA,TRBJ1-1,NA,TRBV18
CASSKTSGGRQETQYF,TGTGCCAGCAGCAAGACGAGCGGGGGGCGACAAGAGACCCAGTACTTC,NA,TRBJ2-5,TRBD2,TRBV5-4
CAIRGHGAGDTQYF,TGTGCCATCCGAGGCCACGGGGCTGGAGATACGCAGTATTTT,NA,TRBJ2-3,NA,TRBV10-3
CSAGWGDEQFF,TGCAGCGCCGGCTGGGGTGATGAGCAGTTCTTC,NA,TRBJ2-1,NA,TRBV29-1
CASSPTGNSYNEQFF,TGTGCCAGCAGCCCGACAGGCAACTCCTACAATGAGCAGTTCTTC,NA,TRBJ2-1,NA,TRBV12-3/TRBV12-4
CSASTRPPYEQYF,TGCAGTGCTAGTACTAGGCCTCCCTACGAGCAGTACTTC,once,TRBJ2-7,NA,TRBV20-1
CSVVEGVVEQFF,TGCAGCGTTGTTGAGGGGGTAGTTGAGCAGTTCTTC,NA,TRBJ2-1,NA,TRBV29-1
CATSDPGQTDTQYF,TGTGCCACCAGTGACCCTGGACAGACAGATACGCAGTATTTT,NA,TRBJ2-3,NA,TRBV24-1
CSARQGSADTQYF,TGCAGTGCTAGACAGGGGTCGGCAGATACGCAGTATTTT,NA,TRBJ2-3,NA,TRBV20-1
CASSRDSQTSYEQYF,TGCGCCAGCAGCCGGGACAGTCAAACTTCCTACGAGCAGTACTTC,NA,TRBJ2-7,TRBD1,TRBV5-1
CASSPGGSYGYTF,TGTGCCAGCAGTCCCGGGGGGAGCTATGGCTACACCTTC,NA,TRBJ1-2,NA,TRBV12-3/TRBV12-4
CASSVQGQAYNEQFF,TGTGCCAGCAGCGTCCAGGGACAGGCCTACAATGAGCAGTTCTTC,NA,TRBJ2-1,TRBD1,TRBV3-1
CASSLNRAAMGEQYF,TGTGCCAGCAGCTTAAACCGGGCCGCAATGGGTGAGCAGTACTTC,NA,TRBJ2-7,NA,TRBV7-3
CASSPLVVRETQYF,TGTGCCAGCAGCCCCCTGGTGGTGAGAGAGACCCAGTACTTC,NA,TRBJ2-5,NA,TRBV5-6
CASRAGTGELFF,TGTGCCAGCAGGGCGGGGACCGGGGAGCTGTTTTTT,NA,TRBJ2-2,NA,TRBV12-3/TRBV12-4
CASTKLVGAYEQYF,TGTGCCAGCACCAAACTAGTGGGCGCGTACGAGCAGTACTTC,NA,TRBJ2-7,NA,TRBV6-5
CASSDKGPFNEQFF,TGTGCCAGCAGCGATAAGGGGCCTTTCAATGAGCAGTTCTTC,NA,TRBJ2-1,NA,TRBV5-4
CSVGAGQVGEQYF,TGCAGCGTGGGGGCCGGCCAGGTGGGGGAGCAGTACTTC,NA,TRBJ2-7,NA,TRBV29-1
CASSQKSGTSGTEAFF,TGTGCCAGCTCACAAAAGTCCGGGACCTCGGGCACTGAAGCTTTCTTT,NA,TRBJ1-1,NA,TRBV18
CSARSGANLHQPQHF,TGCAGTGCTAGATCCGGGGCGAATTTGCATCAGCCCCAGCATTTT,NA,TRBJ1-5,NA,TRBV20-1
CASSSQDYGYTF,TGTGCCAGCAGTTCACAGGATTATGGCTACACCTTC,NA,TRBJ1-2,NA,TRBV4-2
CASSSGTAGNTIYF,TGCGCCAGCAGTTCCGGGACAGCTGGAAACACCATATATTTT,few,TRBJ1-3,TRBD1,TRBV4-3
CSATRDPYEQYF,TGCAGTGCTACCCGGGACCCCTACGAGCAGTACTTC,NA,TRBJ2-7,NA,TRBV20-1
CSAGQGRGNQPQHF,TGCAGTGCTGGACAGGGTAGGGGCAATCAGCCCCAGCATTTT,NA,TRBJ1-5,TRBD1,TRBV20-1
CASSEDRVVIIQYF,TGTGCCAGCAGCGAGGACAGGGTTGTAATCATTCAGTACTTC,once,TRBJ2-4,TRBD1,TRBV6-1
CASSPPANNYGYTF,TGTGCCAGCAGCCCGCCTGCAAACAACTATGGCTACACCTTC,NA,TRBJ1-2,NA,TRBV3-1
CSAGDSGSTDTQYF,TGCAGTGCAGGAGATAGCGGTAGCACAGATACGCAGTATTTT,NA,TRBJ2-3,NA,TRBV20-1
CATSRPDNGIYEQYF,TGTGCCACCAGCAGGCCCGACAATGGCATCTACGAGCAGTACTTC,NA,TRBJ2-7,NA,TRBV15
CASSLLPGGPQETQYF,TGTGCCAGCAGCCTACTCCCCGGAGGGCCCCAAGAGACCCAGTACTTC,NA,TRBJ2-5,NA,TRBV14
CASSLTISTGGKTPYGYTF,TGTGCCAGCAGTTTAACTATTTCCACAGGGGGTAAAACACCCTATGGCTACACCTTC,NA,TRBJ1-2,TRBD1,TRBV27
CASSSFSDGTGYNSPLHF,TGTGCCAGCAGTTCCTTTTCGGATGGGACAGGCTATAATTCACCCCTCCACTTT,NA,TRBJ1-6,TRBD1,TRBV6-5
CASSISQAHNEQFF,TGTGCCAGCAGCATTAGTCAGGCCCACAATGAGCAGTTCTTC,NA,TRBJ2-1,NA,TRBV5-4
CSVAKGTDTQYF,TGCAGCGTTGCTAAGGGCACAGATACGCAGTATTTT,NA,TRBJ2-3,NA,TRBV29-1
CSAPRRGETQYF,TGCAGTGCTCCGCGGCGGGGAGAGACCCAGTACTTC,NA,TRBJ2-5,NA,TRBV20-1
CSARGANTDTQYF,TGCAGTGCTAGAGGGGCCAACACAGATACGCAGTATTTT,NA,TRBJ2-3,NA,TRBV20-1
CASSSTGWAYGYTF,TGTGCCAGCAGTTCGACAGGGTGGGCCTATGGCTACACCTTC,NA,TRBJ1-2,TRBD1,TRBV6-6
CASSSSGGTYEQYF,TGTGCCAGCAGTTCGAGCGGGGGAACCTACGAGCAGTACTTC,few,TRBJ2-7,TRBD2,TRBV5-6
CSARVAGNSYNEQFF,TGCAGTGCTAGAGTGGCGGGGAACTCCTACAATGAGCAGTTCTTC,NA,TRBJ2-1,NA,TRBV20-1
CARRQGSGETQYF,TGTGCCAGGCGACAGGGGTCCGGGGAGACCCAGTACTTC,NA,TRBJ2-5,TRBD1,TRBV2
CATQSRFGTDTQYF,TGTGCCACCCAGAGTCGTTTCGGCACAGATACGCAGTATTTT,NA,TRBJ2-3,NA,TRBV6-6
CASSSYSSYEQYF,TGTGCCAGCAGTTCCTACAGCTCCTACGAGCAGTACTTC,NA,TRBJ2-7,NA,TRBV12-3/TRBV12-4
CAIRTVNTEAFF,TGTGCCATTCGAACAGTGAACACTGAAGCTTTCTTT,NA,TRBJ1-1,NA,TRBV10-3
CASTTGIGYTF,TGTGCCAGCACAACAGGGATTGGCTACACCTTC,NA,TRBJ1-2,NA,TRBV6-1
CASSTSTGAHEQYF,TGTGCCAGTAGTACCTCGACAGGGGCCCACGAGCAGTACTTC,NA,TRBJ2-7,TRBD1,TRBV19
CAWDRRDVDEKLFF,TGTGCCTGGGATAGGCGGGACGTGGATGAAAAACTGTTTTTT,once,TRBJ1-4,NA,TRBV30
CASRYAGNQPQHF,TGTGCCAGCAGATACGCGGGGAACCAGCCCCAGCATTTT,once,TRBJ1-5,NA,TRBV27
CATSRDSRGSGQPQHF,TGTGCCACCAGCAGAGATTCTAGAGGGTCCGGTCAGCCCCAGCATTTT,once,TRBJ1-5,NA,TRBV15
CASRGGGSSYEQYF,TGTGCCAGCAGGGGGGGCGGAAGCTCCTACGAGCAGTACTTC,NA,TRBJ2-7,NA,TRBV7-2
CASSDRVHEQYF,TGTGCCAGCAGTGACAGGGTCCACGAGCAGTACTTC,NA,TRBJ2-7,NA,TRBV6-1
CASSNPLGGTSGNTIYF,TGTGCCAGCAGCAACCCCCTGGGAGGAACCTCTGGAAACACCATATATTTT,NA,TRBJ1-3,NA,TRBV6-2/TRBV6-3
CASTRTGVWEKLFF,TGTGCCAGCACCCGGACAGGGGTGTGGGAAAAACTGTTTTTT,NA,TRBJ1-4,TRBD1,TRBV6-1
CASSFGDSAGANVLTF,TGTGCCAGCAGTTTCGGGGACTCCGCTGGGGCCAACGTCCTGACTTTC,NA,TRBJ2-6,NA,TRBV12-3/TRBV12-4
CASTGGKNIQYF,TGTGCCAGCACCGGGGGGAAGAACATTCAGTACTTC,NA,TRBJ2-4,TRBD2,TRBV2
CASSLGLAGNNEQFF,TGTGCCAGCAGTTTGGGCCTAGCGGGTAACAATGAGCAGTTCTTC,few,TRBJ2-1,TRBD2,TRBV7-3
CSARVGERGYF,TGCAGTGCTAGAGTTGGGGAGAGGGGGTATTTT,NA,TRBJ2-3,NA,TRBV20-1